These T cell receptor beta chains were read from a single sample in a study of blood T cell repertoires in COVID-19. Clones were read by immunoSEQ multiplex PCR, and TCRdb kept only the in-frame ones, dropping some. The table lists under 400,000 clones, more than 70% of them singletons. The sequencing sample was made of PBMCs or T cells enriched from blood (not recorded which). These receptors were taken from a woman between 25 and 40 years old who had been exposed to COVID-19. Both conserved end residues are part of each CDR3. The D gene is left open where the match is weak. The size of a clone is reported for some rows only, either as once, few or many, or as a class for expanded clones.

>TRBJ1-2|TRBV5-1|.|.
TGCGCCAGCAGCCCCACCGAGACACCCTTAATAGGGACTTACTATGGCTACACCTTC
CASSPTETPLIGTYYGYTF
>TRBJ2-7|TRBV7-2|.|.
TGTGCCAGCAGCTTAAATCCCAGGGCACCCTCCTACGAGCAGTACTTC
CASSLNPRAPSYEQYF
>TRBJ1-6|TRBV7-3|.|.
TGTGCCAGCAGCCTGGGGGGGGATTCACCCCTCCACTTT
CASSLGGDSPLHF
>TRBJ2-7|TRBV10-3|few|TRBD2
TGTGCCATCAGTGAGTCCGGGACTAGCGGGAGAGGCGAGCAGTACTTC
CAISESGTSGRGEQYF
>TRBJ2-7|TRBV7-8|.|.
TGTGCCAGCGCTCGGGGAGACACCTACGAGCAGTACTTC
CASARGDTYEQYF
>TRBJ2-7|TRBV28|.|.
TGTGCCAGCAGTTTCGGGACACAACCCTCCTACGAGCAGTACTTC
CASSFGTQPSYEQYF
>TRBJ2-1|TRBV4-2|once|TRBD2
TGTGCCAGCAGCCTAAGGGGGACTAGCGGAAACAATGAGCAGTTCTTC
CASSLRGTSGNNEQFF
>TRBJ1-1|TRBV15|.|.
TGTGCCACCAGCAGAGATGCCAGGAACACTGAAGCTTTCTTT
CATSRDARNTEAFF
>TRBJ1-1|TRBV7-9|.|.
TGTGCCAGCAGCTTTCCGACAGCTTCCCCTGAAGCTTTCTTT
CASSFPTASPEAFF
>TRBJ2-2|TRBV6-4|.|.
TGTGCCAGCAGTGACCCTTCGGTGGGGGAGCTGTTTTTT
CASSDPSVGELFF
>TRBJ1-6|TRBV10-3|.|TRBD1
TGTGCCATCAGTAATCCGGGACAGGGTAATTCACCCCTCCACTTT
CAISNPGQGNSPLHF
>TRBJ2-7|TRBV7-8|.|TRBD2
TGTGCCAGCAGCTTAGGGGCTAGCGGATCCTACGAGCAGTACTTC
CASSLGASGSYEQYF
>TRBJ1-3|TRBV6-1|.|.
TGTGCCAGCAGTGATGTGACGGGGGCTGGAAACACCATATATTTT
CASSDVTGAGNTIYF
>TRBJ1-3|TRBV5-1|many|.
TGCGCCAGCAGCCCCGGGGGTAATGGAAACACCATATATTTT
CASSPGGNGNTIYF
>TRBJ2-7|TRBV6-5|.|TRBD1
TGTGCCAGCAGTTACTGGAATCGGGACAGCTCCGAGCAGTACTTC
CASSYWNRDSSEQYF
>TRBJ2-1|TRBV20-1|.|TRBD2
TGCAGTGCTAGTAGCGGGAGGGGGGTCGAAGGGCAGTTCTTC
CSASSGRGVEGQFF
>TRBJ2-1|TRBV30|.|TRBD2
TGTGCCTGGAGTGGGTCTAGCGGGAGGGCCGGGGGGATATACAATGAGCAGTTCTTC
CAWSGSSGRAGGIYNEQFF
>TRBJ2-7|TRBV24-1|.|.
TGTGCCACCAGTGACCCCCATAGCTCCTACGAGCAGTACTTC
CATSDPHSSYEQYF
>TRBJ1-5|TRBV7-9|.|.
TGTGCCAGCAGGCGCGGGGGACAGCCCCAGCATTTT
CASRRGGQPQHF
>TRBJ2-6|TRBV6-6|few|TRBD1
TGTGCCAGCAGTCCCGGACAGGGCCGCTCTGGGGCCAACGTCCTGACTTTC
CASSPGQGRSGANVLTF
>TRBJ1-3|TRBV9|.|.
TGTGCCAGCAGCTCTGACGGGAGCTCTGGAAACACCATATATTTT
CASSSDGSSGNTIYF
>TRBJ1-2|TRBV24-1|.|.
TGTGCCACCAGTGACAGGGACACTCCGCTATATGGCTACACCTTC
CATSDRDTPLYGYTF
>TRBJ2-1|TRBV7-9|.|TRBD1
TGTGCCAGCAGCGCCTCCACAGGGGAATCCTACAATGAGCAGTTCTTC
CASSASTGESYNEQFF
>TRBJ2-7|TRBV7-3|few|.
TGTGCCAGCAGCTTAAAGGGAGGCGAGCAGTACTTC
CASSLKGGEQYF
>TRBJ2-1|TRBV5-1|.|TRBD1
TGCGCCAGCAGCTTATCCGGGACAGGACACAATGAGCAGTTCTTC
CASSLSGTGHNEQFF
>TRBJ2-5|TRBV19|.|TRBD1
TGTGCCAGTAGTACTGGACAGGGCGTGGAGACCCAGTACTTC
CASSTGQGVETQYF
>TRBJ2-3|TRBV27|.|.
TGTGCCAGCAGTTCCCTCGGCAGGGATACGCAGTATTTT
CASSSLGRDTQYF
>TRBJ1-1|TRBV24-1|.|TRBD1
TGTGCCACCAGTGTCCCCGACAGGGGGGAGACTGAAGCTTTCTTT
CATSVPDRGETEAFF
>TRBJ1-5|TRBV27|.|.
TGTGCCAGCAACCCCTTGACAGGCAATCAGCCCCAGCATTTT
CASNPLTGNQPQHF
>TRBJ1-2|TRBV24-1|.|.
TGTGCCACCAGTGAGCAGAATGGCTACACCTTC
CATSEQNGYTF
>TRBJ2-1|TRBV27|.|TRBD2
TGTGCCAGCACCAGAGGACTAGCGGCCAATGAGCAGTTCTTC
CASTRGLAANEQFF
>TRBJ2-7|TRBV5-8|.|.
TGTGCCAGCAGCCTCGAGGGCTTTACCTCCTACGAGCAGTACTTC
CASSLEGFTSYEQYF
>TRBJ2-1|TRBV7-7|.|TRBD2
TGTGCCAGCAGCCGAACCGGGACTAGCTACAATGAGCAGTTCTTC
CASSRTGTSYNEQFF
>TRBJ2-2|TRBV4-2|.|TRBD2
TGTGCCAGCAGCCAAGATCGGCTAGCGGACACCGGGGAGCTGTTTTTT
CASSQDRLADTGELFF
>TRBJ1-3|TRBV19|.|TRBD1
TGTGCCAGTAGTCCGGGACAGCTTACTGGAAACACCATATATTTT
CASSPGQLTGNTIYF
>TRBJ2-1|TRBV11-3|.|TRBD1
TGTGCCAGCAGCATACGAATAGGAGGGACAGGGGGTTTGGGTGAGCAGTTCTTC
CASSIRIGGTGGLGEQFF
>TRBJ2-5|TRBV5-1|.|.
TGCGCCAGCAGCTTGGACAGGGAAGGAACCCAGTACTTC
CASSLDREGTQYF
>TRBJ2-5|TRBV5-6|once|TRBD2
TGTGCCAGCAGCCGCCGACTAGCGGGAGTAGGCGAGACCCAGTACTTC
CASSRRLAGVGETQYF
>TRBJ1-6|TRBV27|.|.
TGTGCCAGCAGTTTCGGCAGGGCGCTAAATTCACCCCTCCACTTT
CASSFGRALNSPLHF
>TRBJ1-2|TRBV5-1|once|TRBD1
TGCGCCAGCAGCCCCGGGGACAGTGGGGTGGGCTACACCTTC
CASSPGDSGVGYTF